The T cell receptor beta chain described here comes from a study of CD8 T cells in ankylosing spondylitis. Findings and caveats of the study: There was reportedly significant enrichment of clones that were disease-linked in matched ankylosing spondylitis synovial fluid. Roughly eight highly homologous variants made up a TCR beta motif that seemed to typify ankylosing spondylitis blood. Disease-linked clones proved CD8+ and comparatively uncommon in peripheral blood.

TCRdb re-derived calls from the 5' RACE reads in MiXCR, one entry per CDR3 protein. The profile shows around 220,000 distinct CDR3 sequences, approximately 20% of them singletons. V was clipped by 0 bases and J by 8 bases; unmatched bases: 15. This CDR3 contains 19 residues. Germline V gives CDR1 GTSNPN, CDR2 SVGIG (reference sequence). Concerning this clonotype itself: Its antigen remains unidentified.

The chain carries TRBV30 and TRBJ2-1, with 14 bases that match TRBD2. The receptor was isolated from a male donor with ankylosing spondylitis. Sequencing used blood, either unsorted or a sorted T cell fraction (not recorded which). The CDR3 loop reads CAWSVSPTGTSGSWDEQFF. DNA of the CDR3: TGTGCCTGGAGTGTGAGCCCGACCGGGACTAGCGGGAGTTGGGATGAGCAGTTCTTC.